This T cell receptor (beta chain) came from a study of blood T cell repertoires in COVID-19 (dated by TCRdb to the early 2020s). Regarding the research as a whole: Collaborator samples came from the United States, Italy and Spain and covered acute and convalescent phases of COVID-19. The samples were drawn from the first 160 participants of the ongoing ImmuneRACE study and from roughly 1,300 subjects provided by 6 global collaborators. The material from the prospective study consisted of cDNA or gDNA derived from T cells, B-cell-depleted T cells, or PBMCs. Deeply sampled blood TCRbeta repertoires from subjects exposed to, actively infected with, or recovered from COVID-19 were included in the dataset. A freely available public database, intended as a resource for researchers studying the immune response to SARS-CoV-2, is where the repertoires were released. Nearly every sample came with metadata listing a de-identified subject ID, COVID-19 status, age in years and sex. HLA class I and class II types, where available, came from metadata supplied by the sample provider rather than from assay-based typing.

Each collaborating institution followed its own protocols to collect whole blood in K2EDTA tubes. For TCRbeta analysis, collaborator samples were shipped as frozen whole blood, as isolated PBMCs, or as DNA extracted from either sample type. The immunoSEQ Assay, a bias-controlled multiplex PCR, was used to amplify TCRbeta CDR3 regions from genomic DNA. Turning to the authors' computational methods: The number of nucleated cells in each sample was estimated by amplification of reference gene primers within the assay. Sequence reads were collapsed and filtered to measure the absolute abundance of every unique TCRbeta CDR3 rearrangement. For each sample, productive Simpson clonality was calculated as the square root of Simpson's diversity index across productive rearrangements. Not all clones reach the TCRdb copy of this immuneACCESS table, which keeps in-frame sequences only. Checked studies attribute under half of the gap to unresolved V genes and leave the rest unexplained. For V, J and clone size, that table is used; D and trimming come from the DNA. The sample table holds roughly 30,000 clones, of which roughly 80% were seen once. The ten largest account for approximately 15% of the sample.

CDR3 length: 16 amino acids, cysteine to phenylalanine. Only CDR3 DNA is held: 48 bases, read in frame from base 1. The CDR1 and CDR2 encoded by the germline V gene (reference sequence) are LNHDA and SQIVND. The V end gives up 6 bases and the J end 6 bases, leaving 9 bases in the junction not matched to a gene. General findings and caveats noted by the study authors: The quantity of clinical and demographic metadata differed by source and by participant and was supplied without curation.

Note on this clone: Its recognized antigen is unknown. Within one base of it there is no much larger clone, and no base qualities were kept.

The sequenced material came from peripheral blood. This clonotype originated in a woman aged 60-75 years with acute or convalescent COVID-19. The rearrangement combines TRBV19 with TRBJ1-5, with 12 bases matching TRBD1. In nucleotide form, the sequence is TGTGCCAGTAGGGGGACAGGGGGCAGAGGGACTCAGCCCCAGCATTTT. This is translated as CASRGTGGRGTQPQHF. Here the CDR3 is joined to the reference TRBV19 and TRBJ1-5 genes, and the full variable domain is: DGGITQSPKYLFRKEGQNVTLSCEQNLNHDAMYWYRQDPGQGLRLIYYSQIVNDFQKGDIAEGYSVSREKKESFPLTVTSAQKNPTAFYLCASRGTGGRGTQPQHFGDGTRLSIL.